A selection of T cell receptor beta chains follows, all from one sample in a study of blood T cell repertoires in COVID-19. Data came from immunoSEQ multiplex PCR; TCRdb stores just in-frame clones and leaves some out. The repertoire holds roughly 350,000 clones, under 95% seen once, with more than 3% in the top ten. The sample taken for sequencing was peripheral blood. The origin of the receptors is a woman between 18 and 30 years old who had recovered from COVID-19. The conserved cysteine and the conserved F or W are not part of the CDR3 here. The D gene is left open where the match is weak.

TRBV3-1/TRBV3-2	TRBD2	TRBJ2-1	ASSQPTGLANEQF
TRBV6-2/TRBV6-3	TRBD1	TRBJ2-2	ASSYLTGDLLNTGELF
TRBV4-3	TRBD2	TRBJ2-1	ASSQDIRFGLAGNEQF
TRBV18	.	TRBJ1-1	ASSPTGRDTEAF
TRBV24-1	.	TRBJ1-2	ATSDFGGNGYT
TRBV4-3	TRBD1	TRBJ1-1	ASSQGATGGTEAF
TRBV7-2	.	TRBJ2-3	ASSSRRGVTDTQY
TRBV7-9	TRBD1	TRBJ1-1	ASSFMTGENTEAF
TRBV12-3/TRBV12-4	.	TRBJ1-2	ASSLEGRNT
TRBV24-1	.	TRBJ2-1	ATSGRQWGRNEQF
TRBV9	.	TRBJ2-2	ASSVGLRNTGELF
TRBV6-1	.	TRBJ1-1	ASSEGRVGRTEAF
TRBV18	TRBD1	TRBJ1-6	ASSRDRGGGNSPLH
TRBV9	TRBD2	TRBJ2-1	ASSVAPSGSSGEQF
TRBV30	.	TRBJ1-2	ACGGYGYT